A single count supports the clone carrying this T cell receptor beta chain. What it binds is not known. CDR3 length: 15 amino acids. V was trimmed by 6 bases and J by 6 bases, leaving 17 bases between them. Germline V gene data show CDR1 as WNHNN and CDR2 as SYGVQD (reference sequence). The data stem from a study of chemoradiotherapy in HPV16-positive cancers. Study overall: Candidate HPV-specific clones and shared TCR motifs came from a couple of HPV16-positive patients.

Study-wide points: Candidate HPV-specific clones and E7-related TCR motifs grew in tumor during treatment. In HPV16-positive patients, HPV-responsive T-cell expansion tracked better recurrence-free survival.

Here immunoSEQ multiplex PCR was the method, and the copy in TCRdb shows in-frame clones only, minus some. The sample consists of roughly 30,000 clones, about 92% of them appearing once. Repeated repertoire sampling spanned the course of chemoradiotherapy. V is TRBV10-1 and J is TRBJ2-2, with D maybe TRBD2 (5 bases). This TCR derives from a human donor with HPV-associated anogenital cancer. The specimen was blood, collected from a patient who underwent chemoradiotherapy. The CDR3 here is CASRWLSSPPGELFF. DNA for the CDR3: TGCGCCAGCAGATGGCTCTCTAGCCCCCCCGGGGAGCTGTTTTTT.